The 27 T cell receptor beta chains below come from one sample, sequenced in a study of OX40 agonist ivuxolimab in advanced cancers. Library preparation used the immunoSEQ multiplex PCR assay. Imported from immuneACCESS, the table was reduced by TCRdb to in-frame sequences with V and J called. These copies leave out some clones; in studies compared against another copy, an unresolved V gene accounts for under half, and the cause of the remainder is not known. Counted in this sample were some 50,000 clones; under 90% of them appeared once. The top ten hold about 1.5% of the sample. Sequenced material: CD4+ or CD8+ T cells sorted from blood, taken in a trial of the OX40 agonist ivuxolimab. All receptors come from an adult with an advanced solid tumor such as melanoma, head and neck, liver or kidney cancer.

V is TRBV19 and J is TRBJ2-7, with 7 bases lining up with TRBD1. The CDR3 extends over 14 amino acids. Trimming at V came to 4 bases and at J to 5 bases, leaving 8 bases not matched to a gene. Germline V gives CDR1 LNHDA, CDR2 SQIVND (reference sequence). The CDR3 is CASSTQTGPHEQYF. The CDR3 DNA follows: TGTGCCAGTAGTACCCAGACAGGGCCCCACGAGCAGTACTTC. Supplemented by reference TRBV19 and TRBJ2-7, the full variable domain reads DGGITQSPKYLFRKEGQNVTLSCEQNLNHDAMYWYRQDPGQGLRLIYYSQIVNDFQKGDIAEGYSVSREKKESFPLTVTSAQKNPTAFYLCASSTQTGPHEQYFGPGTRLTVT.

The V and J genes are TRBV11-1 and TRBJ2-5; no reliable D call. The J call is doubtful: the DNA matches TRBJ2-7 better. The CDR3 contains 15 residues. The germline gives CDR1 SGHAT, CDR2 FQDESV (reference sequence). The CDR3 DNA reads as TGTGCCAGCAGCGATCCCTTACACAGCGCCTACGAGCAGTACTTC. It codes for CASSDPLHSAYEQYF.

The chain has TRBV5-4 and TRBJ1-1; D is perhaps TRBD1 (5 bases). Germline-derived CDR1 and CDR2 are SGHNT and YYREEE (reference sequence). The CDR3 has 13 amino acids. The V gene lost 4 bases and the J gene lost 7 bases, with 14 bases spanning the gap. The DNA for the CDR3 is TGTGCCAGCAGCCCGCATGGGGGATTTGAAGCTTTCTTT. Translation gives CASSPHGGFEAFF.

The chain is built from TRBV5-1 and TRBJ2-3, with D possibly matching TRBD1 (6 bases). Trimming removed 0 bases from V and 3 bases from J, with 17 bases in between. Germline V lookup: CDR1 SGHRS, CDR2 YFSETQ. This CDR3 is 17 amino acids long. CDR3 DNA sequence: TGCGCCAGCAGCTTGGAGGCAGGGGCTCTCAGGACAGATACGCAGTATTTT. Translated: CASSLEAGALRTDTQYF.

The rearrangement uses TRBV14 and TRBJ2-5, with 8 bases that match TRBD2. Germline assignment: CDR1 SGHDN and CDR2 FVKESK. The CDR3 is 15 residues long. V lost 4 bases, J lost 6 bases, and 10 bases stayed unmatched. The CDR3 spells CASSLLGAGAKTQYF. DNA of the CDR3: TGTGCCAGCAGCCTACTCGGAGCGGGAGCCAAGACCCAGTACTTC.

This chain joins TRBV7-3 and TRBJ2-4; a possible D gene is TRBD2 (6 bases). V lost 1 base, J lost 8 bases, and 15 bases lay in between. Looked up from germline, CDR1 is SGHTA and CDR2 is FQGTGA. This CDR3 has 15 residues. The CDR3: CASSLMGRRTDIQYF. CDR3 in DNA: TGTGCCAGCAGCTTAATGGGGAGGAGAACGGACATTCAGTACTTC.

The J gene is TRBJ2-7, the V gene TRBV27, with D perhaps matching TRBD2 (6 bases). V was cut by 3 bases and J by 9 bases, with 15 bases left in between. CDR1 and CDR2 from the germline V gene are MNHEY and SMNVEV (reference sequence). This CDR3 comprises 13 residues. The CDR3 spells CASSFGLNRVQYF. Written as DNA, the CDR3 is TGTGCCAGCAGTTTCGGACTAAATCGGGTGCAGTACTTC.

The rearrangement joins TRBV5-1 to TRBJ2-5; 8 positions agree with TRBD2. With V trimmed by 1 base and J by 0 bases, 11 bases remained unmatched. CDR3 size: 18 residues. Germline CDR1 reads SGHRS; CDR2 reads YFSETQ. The CDR3 nucleotides read TGCGCCAGCAGCTTGACCATCAGGCAGCGGGGGTACCAAGAGACCCAGTACTTC. Its protein is CASSLTIRQRGYQETQYF.

The CDR3, as DNA: TGTGCCAGCAGCCCGCAACCGAGGAATGAGCAGTTCTTC. Protein: CASSPQPRNEQFF. The chain recombines TRBV11-2 with TRBJ2-1; D gene uncertain. Trimming stripped 5 bases from V and 7 bases from J, with 12 bases between. The V gene's germline CDR1 is SGHAT and CDR2 FQNNGV. CDR3 length: 13 amino acids. Full variable domain (remainder filled in from reference TRBV11-2 and TRBJ2-1): EAGVAQSPRYKIIEKRQSVAFWCNPISGHATLYWYQQILGQGPKLLIQFQNNGVVDDSQLPKDRFSAERLKGVDSTLKIQPAKLEDSAVYLCASSPQPRNEQFFGPGTRLTVL.

The chain joins TRBV6-6 to TRBJ1-2; 10 nucleotides line up with TRBD1. The CDR3 sequence is 13 residues long. The V segment lost 5 bases and the J segment 5 bases; nucleotides outside the gene matches: 2. Per germline, CDR1 MNHNY and CDR2 SVGAGI (reference sequence). The CDR3 reads CASSRTGGYGYTF. CDR3 nucleotides: TGTGCCAGCAGTCGGACAGGGGGTTATGGCTACACCTTC.

The chain employs TRBV5-6 and TRBJ1-5; D unclear. The CDR3 length is 13 residues. V was cut by 4 bases and J by 7 bases, with 12 bases left in between. Germline loops: CDR1 SGHDT, CDR2 YYEEEE. CDR3 DNA: TGTGCCAGCAGCCCCCCGACCGGGCAGCCCCAGCATTTT. As protein: CASSPPTGQPQHF.

V usage is TRBV28 and J usage is TRBJ1-1, with a weak D call TRBD1 (6 bases). Germline CDR1 is MDHEN and CDR2 is SYDVKM. V lost 7 bases to trimming and J lost 6 bases, with 24 bases between them. This CDR3 has 16 residues. The DNA of the CDR3 is TGTGCCAGCATTTACTCGGCAGGCAGGGGCTACCCTGAAGCTTTCTTT. Translation: CASIYSAGRGYPEAFF.

This clone was counted a single time. V usage is TRBV18 and J usage is TRBJ2-1; D might be TRBD2 (5 bases). V was cut by 3 bases and J by 3 bases, with 12 bases left in between. CDR1 and CDR2 (germline): KGHSH, LQKENI. The CDR3 runs to 15 residues. CDR3 in amino acids: CASSPESGIYNEQFF. In DNA, the CDR3 is TGTGCCAGCTCACCGGAGAGCGGAATCTACAATGAGCAGTTCTTC. Drawing the rest from reference TRBV18 and TRBJ2-1, the complete variable domain is NAGVMQNPRHLVRRRGQEARLRCSPMKGHSHVYWYRQLPEEGLKFMVYLQKENIIDESGMPKERFSAEFPKEGPSILRIQQVVRGDSAAYFCASSPESGIYNEQFFGPGTRLTVL.

CDR3 nucleotide sequence: TGTGCCAGCTCACCCGGACAGGGGGCTGGCGAGCAGTACTTC. This gives the protein CASSPGQGAGEQYF. The V and J genes are TRBV18 and TRBJ2-5; the match to TRBD1 covers 11 bases. The J call may be incorrect, as the DNA end agrees better with TRBJ2-7. This CDR3 comprises 14 residues. CDR1 is KGHSH and CDR2 is LQKENI in the germline V gene.

The gene calls are TRBV13 and TRBJ2-6, with D hard to call. Germline V CDR1 and CDR2: PRHDT, FYEKMQ (reference sequence). CDR3 length: 17 amino acids. The ends were cut back, 5 bases at V and 0 bases at J, with 14 bases in the middle. DNA for the CDR3: TGTGCCAGCAGCCATAGTACCCTCAGCTCTGGGGCCAACGTCCTGACTTTC. Protein: CASSHSTLSSGANVLTF.

The CDR3 spells CASSRFASGSPDTQYF. In nucleotides, the CDR3 is TGCGCCAGCAGCCGGTTTGCTAGCGGGAGTCCAGATACGCAGTATTTT. The chain recombines TRBV5-1 with TRBJ2-3, with 10 nucleotides matching TRBD2. The CDR3 runs 16 residues. Germline V CDR1 and CDR2: SGHRS, YFSETQ. V lost 4 bases and J lost 4; bases outside the gene matches: 9.

V usage is TRBV28 and J usage is TRBJ2-2; TRBD2 is a possible D gene (6 bases). Deletions cut 2 bases from V and 6 bases from J, with 16 bases between. CDR3 length: 16 amino acids. Germline lookup yields CDR1 MDHEN and CDR2 SYDVKM. Written as DNA, the CDR3 is TGTGCCAGCAGTTTAGGAGGGCCCGGAAGGGCCGGGGAGCTGTTTTTT. It encodes CASSLGGPGRAGELFF. Full variable domain (missing parts from reference TRBV28 and TRBJ2-2): DVKVTQSSRYLVKRTGEKVFLECVQDMDHENMFWYRQDPGLGLRLIYFSYDVKMKEKGDIPEGYSVSREKKERFSLILESASTNQTSMYLCASSLGGPGRAGELFFGEGSRLTVL.

This clone has just a few counts. The chain links TRBV14 to TRBJ2-7, with 14 nucleotides matching TRBD2. V lost 5 bases and J lost 10; bases outside the gene matches: 10. Germline CDR1 and CDR2: SGHDN and FVKESK. The CDR3 spans 15 residues. CDR3: CASSFWTSGRYCQYF. The CDR3 region has the DNA TGTGCCAGCAGCTTTTGGACTAGCGGGAGGTATTGTCAGTACTTC.

The V and J genes are TRBV29-1 and TRBJ1-5; D unresolved. Trimming removed 3 bases at V and 6 bases at J, with 12 bases between. Per the germline V gene, CDR1 is SQVTM and CDR2 is ANQGSEA. This CDR3 has 13 amino acids. This chain's CDR3 is CSVEGHGGQPQHF. The CDR3, as DNA: TGCAGCGTTGAGGGCCATGGAGGTCAGCCCCAGCATTTT.

The V gene is TRBV28, the J gene TRBJ2-7; D remains unclear. Trimming cost V 3 bases and J 3 bases, with 12 bases left between them. Germline CDR1 is MDHEN and CDR2 is SYDVKM. The CDR3 runs to 14 residues. CDR3 in amino acids: CASSFTTDLYEQYF. CDR3 DNA sequence: TGTGCCAGCAGTTTTACAACAGACCTCTACGAGCAGTACTTC.

The chain is built from TRBV6-1 and TRBJ1-3; D gene uncertain. The germline V gene encodes CDR1 MNHNS and CDR2 SASEGT. Trimming removed 2 bases from V and 1 base from J, with 9 bases in between. The CDR3 spans 15 residues. CDR3: CASSESGSSGNTIYF. The CDR3 region has the DNA TGTGCCAGCAGTGAATCGGGCAGTTCTGGAAACACCATATATTTT.

The genes are TRBV19 and TRBJ1-3; D ambiguous. With 2 bases removed from V and 7 bases from J, the gap between germline ends came to 24 bases. The CDR3 has 18 amino acids. Germline V gene data show CDR1 as LNHDA and CDR2 as SQIVND (reference sequence). CDR3 coding DNA: TGTGCCAGTAGTATAATCTCTGGGAGCCTGCGAAGCGGGAACACCATATATTTT. Encoded protein: CASSIISGSLRSGNTIYF.

The rearrangement uses TRBV5-1 and TRBJ2-3; D unresolved. V was clipped by 1 base and J by 3 bases, with 6 bases between them. The CDR3 contains 13 residues. Germline V gene data show CDR1 as SGHRS and CDR2 as YFSETQ. Here the CDR3 DNA reads TGCGCCAGCAGCTTGTGGGGTACAGATACGCAGTATTTT. This gives the protein CASSLWGTDTQYF. Drawing the rest from reference TRBV5-1 and TRBJ2-3, the complete variable domain is KAGVTQTPRYLIKTRGQQVTLSCSPISGHRSVSWYQQTPGQGLQFLFEYFSETQRNKGNFPGRFSGRQFSNSRSEMNVSTLELGDSALYLCASSLWGTDTQYFGPGTRLTVL.

J is TRBJ2-3 and V is TRBV14; 7 nucleotides match TRBD2. This CDR3 contains 17 residues. With 1 base clipped from V and 4 bases from J, the junction kept 11 bases outside the gene matches. Germline CDR1 reads SGHDN; CDR2 reads FVKESK. The CDR3: CASSQALVGGRADTQYF. The CDR3 bases are TGTGCCAGCAGCCAAGCGCTCGTGGGAGGGAGGGCAGATACGCAGTATTTT.

This clone was seen a single time. The chain recombines TRBV9 with TRBJ1-4; TRBD1 is a possible D gene (6 bases). In germline, CDR1 is SGDLS, CDR2 YYNGEE. This CDR3 has 15 residues. Trimming pared 4 bases from V and 5 bases from J, leaving 15 bases between. The CDR3 nucleotides read TGTGCCAGCAGCCACGGACAGATGAAGAATGAAAAACTGTTTTTT. Residues: CASSHGQMKNEKLFF.

This chain connects TRBV7-2 to TRBJ2-2; maybe TRBD2 (6 bases). Per germline, CDR1 SGHTA and CDR2 FQGNSA. The CDR3 covers 15 residues. Trimming pared 1 base from V and 4 bases from J, leaving 10 bases between. The CDR3 reads CASSLVGGGTGELFF. The CDR3 bases are TGTGCCAGCAGCTTAGTGGGGGGAGGCACCGGGGAGCTGTTTTTT.

The CDR3 DNA reads as TGTGCCAGCAGTTTAACCCTGGCAGGGGCAGATACGCAGTATTTT. The encoded protein is CASSLTLAGADTQYF. V and J are TRBV6-5 and TRBJ2-3, with D perhaps TRBD1 (6 bases). From germline, CDR1 is MNHEY and CDR2 SVGAGI. This CDR3 contains 15 residues. The germline V and J ends were trimmed by 4 bases and 4 bases, with 15 bases remaining between them.